This entry concerns a single T cell receptor (beta chain). What this receptor recognizes is not known. Qualities for individual bases were not recorded, and no much larger clone is one base off. The sample comes from a study of siplizumab effects on memory and regulatory T cells (dated by TCRdb to about 2019). Turning to the overall study: The study examined how the anti-CD2 antibody siplizumab affects alloreactive T-cell subsets in allogeneic mixed lymphocyte reactions built from human PBMCs. Summary of the overall study and its limitations: Whether proliferating Tregs from siplizumab cultures were suppressive was not functionally confirmed. About 75-96% of proliferating CD4+ or CD8+ clones could not be given a naive or memory phenotype. Compared with memory T cells, unstimulated naive T cells appeared more diverse, and naive cells seemed to make a substantial contribution to the alloresponse. The cumulative frequency of alloreactive sequences traceable to unstimulated CD4+ memory T cells was significantly reduced by siplizumab. Because sequences below about 10^-5 frequency were poorly captured, only a minor fraction of alloreactive clones could be mapped to unstimulated subsets. Among mappable alloreactive CD4+ clones, the Treg-derived fraction averaged about 75% with siplizumab versus around 25% in control reactions.

CDR1 and CDR2 (LNHDA, SQIVND) derive from the germline V gene (reference sequence). From cysteine to phenylalanine, the CDR3 is 13 amino acids long. Only CDR3 DNA is held: 39 bases, read in frame from base 1. Trimming removed 4 bases from V and 7 bases from J; the gene matches leave 4 bases unexplained. Sorted unstimulated T cells, along with proliferating T cells recovered from mixed lymphocyte reactions, underwent TCRbeta CDR3 sequencing. Fresh whole blood from about eleven HLA-typed healthy donors served as the source for isolating PBMCs. To map where alloreactive clones came from, unstimulated CD4+ regulatory T cells were FACS-sorted. The method was the immunoSEQ multiplex PCR assay. The deep sequencing platform assayed approximately 10^5 TCR templates per sample. Genomic DNA extracted from sorted T cells was the material used for TCRbeta CDR3 sequencing. The source study handled its data this way. The R programming language was used for clonal analysis of TCRbeta CDR3 data. Alloreactive CD4+ and CD8+ clones were defined by comparing unstimulated samples with post-reaction CFSE-low samples. Regulatory or non-regulatory origin was assigned to alloreactive CD4+ clones by matching of sequences to sorted unstimulated Treg and non-Treg repertoires. TCRdb took this table from immuneACCESS and kept in-frame rearrangements with V and J called. Such tables lack part of the clones; where checked against another copy, unresolved V genes explain under half of the gap, and the rest is unexplained. For V, J and clone size, that table is used; D and trimming come from the DNA. For this sample the table gives approximately 100,000 clones, of which roughly 94% were detected only once. The ten biggest clones cover roughly 0.6% of the sample.

Sequenced material: Tregs sorted from blood. The source of this sequence is a human donor in good health. The V and J genes are TRBV19 and TRBJ2-1; 7 central bases correspond to TRBD2. The nucleotides are TGTGCCAGTAGTAATGGGGGAGGGAATGAGCAGTTCTTC. The encoded protein is CASSNGGGNEQFF.